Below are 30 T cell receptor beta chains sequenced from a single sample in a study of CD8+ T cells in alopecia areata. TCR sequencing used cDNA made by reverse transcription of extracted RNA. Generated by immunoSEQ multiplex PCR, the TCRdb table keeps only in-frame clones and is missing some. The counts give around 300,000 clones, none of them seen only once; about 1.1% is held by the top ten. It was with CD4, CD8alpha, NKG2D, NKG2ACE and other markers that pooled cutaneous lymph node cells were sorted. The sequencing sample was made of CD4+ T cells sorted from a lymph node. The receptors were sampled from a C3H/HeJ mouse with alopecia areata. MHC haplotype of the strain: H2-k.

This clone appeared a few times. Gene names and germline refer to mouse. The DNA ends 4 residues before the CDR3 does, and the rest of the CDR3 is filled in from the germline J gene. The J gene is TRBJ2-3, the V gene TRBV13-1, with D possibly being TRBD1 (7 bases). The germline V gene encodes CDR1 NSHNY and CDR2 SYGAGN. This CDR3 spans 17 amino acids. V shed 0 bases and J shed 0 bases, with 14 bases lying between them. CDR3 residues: CASSDERGRMSAETLYF. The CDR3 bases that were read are TGTGCCAGCAGTGATGAGAGGGGGCGAATGAGTGCAGAA.

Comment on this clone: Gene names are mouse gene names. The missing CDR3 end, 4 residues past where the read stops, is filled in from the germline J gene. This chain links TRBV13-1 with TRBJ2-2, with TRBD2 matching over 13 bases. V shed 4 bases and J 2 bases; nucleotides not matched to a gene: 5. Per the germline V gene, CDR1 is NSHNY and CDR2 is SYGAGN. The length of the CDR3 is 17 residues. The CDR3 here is CASSHGLGGRNTGQLYF. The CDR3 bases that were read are TGTGCCAGCAGTCACGGACTGGGGGGGCGCAACACCGGG.

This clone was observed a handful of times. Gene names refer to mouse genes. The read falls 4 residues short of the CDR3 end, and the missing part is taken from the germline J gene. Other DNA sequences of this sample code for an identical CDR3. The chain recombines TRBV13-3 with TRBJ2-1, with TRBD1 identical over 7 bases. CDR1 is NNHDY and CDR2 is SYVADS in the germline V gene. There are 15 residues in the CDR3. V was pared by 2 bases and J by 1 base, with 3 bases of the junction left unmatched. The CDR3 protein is CASSEPGQNYAEQFF. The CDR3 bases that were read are TGTGCCAGCAGTGAGCCGGGACAGAACTATGCT.

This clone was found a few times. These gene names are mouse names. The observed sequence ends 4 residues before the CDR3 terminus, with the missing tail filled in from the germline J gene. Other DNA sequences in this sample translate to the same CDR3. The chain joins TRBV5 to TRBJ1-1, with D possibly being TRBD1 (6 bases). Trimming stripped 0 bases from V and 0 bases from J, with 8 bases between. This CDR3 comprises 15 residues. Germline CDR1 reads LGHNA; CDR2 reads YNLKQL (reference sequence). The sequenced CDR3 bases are TGTGCCAGCAGCCAAGAACCAGGGGCAAACACA. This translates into CASSQEPGANT. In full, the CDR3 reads CASSQEPGANTEVFF.

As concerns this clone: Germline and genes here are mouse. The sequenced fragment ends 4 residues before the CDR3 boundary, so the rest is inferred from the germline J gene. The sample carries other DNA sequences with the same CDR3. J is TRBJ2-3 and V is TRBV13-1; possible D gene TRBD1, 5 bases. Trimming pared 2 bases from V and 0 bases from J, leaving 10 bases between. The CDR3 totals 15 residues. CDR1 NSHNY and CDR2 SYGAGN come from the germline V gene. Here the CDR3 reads CASSERGSSAETLYF. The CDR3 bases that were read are TGTGCCAGCAGTGAAAGGGGAAGTAGTGCAGAA.

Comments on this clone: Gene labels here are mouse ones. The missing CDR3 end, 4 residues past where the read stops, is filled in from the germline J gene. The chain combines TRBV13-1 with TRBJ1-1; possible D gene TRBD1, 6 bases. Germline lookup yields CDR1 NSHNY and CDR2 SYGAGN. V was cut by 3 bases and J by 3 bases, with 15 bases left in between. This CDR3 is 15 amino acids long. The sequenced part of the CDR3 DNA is TGTGCCAGCAGTGCCAGACAGGTTGGGGACACA. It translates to CASSARQVGDT. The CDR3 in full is CASSARQVGDTEVFF.

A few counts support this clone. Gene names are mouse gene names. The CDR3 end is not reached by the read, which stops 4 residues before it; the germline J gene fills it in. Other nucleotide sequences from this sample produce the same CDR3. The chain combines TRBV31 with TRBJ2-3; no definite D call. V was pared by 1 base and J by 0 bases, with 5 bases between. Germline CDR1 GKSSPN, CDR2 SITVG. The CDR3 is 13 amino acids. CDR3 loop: CAWSQGSAETLYF. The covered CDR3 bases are TGTGCCTGGAGTCAGGGTAGTGCAGAA.

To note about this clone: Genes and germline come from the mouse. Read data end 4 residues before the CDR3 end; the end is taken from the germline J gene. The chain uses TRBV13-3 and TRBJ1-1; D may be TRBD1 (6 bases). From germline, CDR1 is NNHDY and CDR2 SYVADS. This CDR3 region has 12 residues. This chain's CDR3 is CASRTGREEVFF. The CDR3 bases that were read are TGTGCCAGCAGAACAGGGAGGGAA.

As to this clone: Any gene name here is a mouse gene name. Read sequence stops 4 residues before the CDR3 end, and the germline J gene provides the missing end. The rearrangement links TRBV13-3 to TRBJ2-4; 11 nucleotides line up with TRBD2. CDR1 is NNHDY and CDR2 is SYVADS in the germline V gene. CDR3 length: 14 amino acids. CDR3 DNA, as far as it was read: TGTGCCAGCAGTCCGGGACTGGGGGAGAAC. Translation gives CASSPGLGEN. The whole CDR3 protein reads CASSPGLGENTLYF.

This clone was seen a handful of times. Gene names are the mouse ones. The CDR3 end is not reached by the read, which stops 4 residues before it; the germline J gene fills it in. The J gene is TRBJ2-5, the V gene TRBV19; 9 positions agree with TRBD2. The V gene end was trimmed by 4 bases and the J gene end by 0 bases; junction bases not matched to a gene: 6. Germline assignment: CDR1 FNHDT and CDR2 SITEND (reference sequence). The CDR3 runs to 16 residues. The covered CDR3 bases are TGTGCCAGCAGTTTCGACTGGGGGAATAACCAAGAC. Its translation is CASSFDWGNNQD. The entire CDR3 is CASSFDWGNNQDTQYF.

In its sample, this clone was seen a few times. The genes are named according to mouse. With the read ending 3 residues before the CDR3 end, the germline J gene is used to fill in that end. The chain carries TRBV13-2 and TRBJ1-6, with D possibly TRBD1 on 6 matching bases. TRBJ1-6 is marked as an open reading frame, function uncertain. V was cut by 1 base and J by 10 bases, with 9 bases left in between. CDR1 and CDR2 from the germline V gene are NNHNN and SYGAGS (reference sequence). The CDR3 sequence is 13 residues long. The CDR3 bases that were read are TGTGCCAGCGGTGATTCAGGGGTGTCGCCC. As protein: CASGDSGVSP. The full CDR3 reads CASGDSGVSPLYF.

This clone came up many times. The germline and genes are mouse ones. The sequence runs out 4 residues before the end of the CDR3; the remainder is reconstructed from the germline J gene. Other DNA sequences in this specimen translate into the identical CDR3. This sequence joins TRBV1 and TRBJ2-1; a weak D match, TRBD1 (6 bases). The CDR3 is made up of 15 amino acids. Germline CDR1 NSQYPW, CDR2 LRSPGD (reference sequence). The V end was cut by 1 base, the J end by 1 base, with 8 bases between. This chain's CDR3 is CTCSAAGQNYAEQFF. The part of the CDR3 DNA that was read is TGCACCTGCAGTGCAGCGGGACAAAACTATGCT. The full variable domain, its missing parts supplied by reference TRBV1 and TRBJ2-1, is VTLLEQNPRWRLVPRGQAVNLRCILKNSQYPWMSWYQQDLQKQLQWLFTLRSPGDKEVKSLPGADYLATRVTDTELRLQVANMSQGRTLYCTCSAAGQNYAEQFFGPGTRLTVL.

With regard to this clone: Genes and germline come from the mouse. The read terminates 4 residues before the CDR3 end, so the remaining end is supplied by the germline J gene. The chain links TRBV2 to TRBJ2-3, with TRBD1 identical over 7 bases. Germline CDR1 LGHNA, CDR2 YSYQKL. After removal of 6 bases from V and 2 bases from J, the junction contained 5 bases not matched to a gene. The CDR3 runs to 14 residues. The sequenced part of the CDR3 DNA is TGTGCCAGCAGGCCCGGGACAGTTGCAGAA. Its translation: CASRPGTVAE. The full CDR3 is CASRPGTVAETLYF.

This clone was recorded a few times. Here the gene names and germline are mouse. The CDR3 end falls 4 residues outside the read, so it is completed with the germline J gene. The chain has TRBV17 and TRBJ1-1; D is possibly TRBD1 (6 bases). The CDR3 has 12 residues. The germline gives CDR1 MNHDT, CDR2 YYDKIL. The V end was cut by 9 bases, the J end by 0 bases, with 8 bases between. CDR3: CARGQSNTEVFF. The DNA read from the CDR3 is TGTGCTAGAGGACAGTCAAACACA.

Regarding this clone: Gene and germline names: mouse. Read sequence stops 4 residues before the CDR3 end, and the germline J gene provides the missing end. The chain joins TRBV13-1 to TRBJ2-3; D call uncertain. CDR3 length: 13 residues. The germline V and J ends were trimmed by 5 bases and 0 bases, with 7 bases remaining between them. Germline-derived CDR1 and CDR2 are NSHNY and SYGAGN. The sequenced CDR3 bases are TGTGCCAGCAGGCTGACAAGTGCAGAA. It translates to CASRLTSAE. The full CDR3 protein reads CASRLTSAETLYF.

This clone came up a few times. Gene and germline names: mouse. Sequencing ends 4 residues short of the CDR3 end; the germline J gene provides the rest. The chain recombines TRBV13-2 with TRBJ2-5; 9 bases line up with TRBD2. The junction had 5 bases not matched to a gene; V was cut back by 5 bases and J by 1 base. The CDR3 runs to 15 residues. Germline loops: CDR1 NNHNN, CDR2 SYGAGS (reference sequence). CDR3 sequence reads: CASGLGGGDQDTQYF. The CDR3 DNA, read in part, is TGTGCCAGCGGACTGGGGGGTGGGGACCAAGAC.

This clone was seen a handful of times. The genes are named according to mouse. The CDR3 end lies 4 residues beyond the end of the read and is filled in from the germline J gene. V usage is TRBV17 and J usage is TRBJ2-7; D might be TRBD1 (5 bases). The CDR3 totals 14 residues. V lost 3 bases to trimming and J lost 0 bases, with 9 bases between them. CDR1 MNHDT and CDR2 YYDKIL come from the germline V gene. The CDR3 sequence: CASSRLRDSYEQYF. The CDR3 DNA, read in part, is TGTGCTAGCAGTAGGCTCAGGGACTCCTAT.

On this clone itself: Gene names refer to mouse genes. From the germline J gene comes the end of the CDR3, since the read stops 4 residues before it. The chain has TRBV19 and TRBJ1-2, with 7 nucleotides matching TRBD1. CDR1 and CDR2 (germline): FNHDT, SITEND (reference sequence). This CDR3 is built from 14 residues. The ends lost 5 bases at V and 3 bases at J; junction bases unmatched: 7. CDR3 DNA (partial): TGTGCCAGCAGCCGGAGGGGGCGCGACTCC. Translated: CASSRRGRDS. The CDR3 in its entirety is CASSRRGRDSDYTF.

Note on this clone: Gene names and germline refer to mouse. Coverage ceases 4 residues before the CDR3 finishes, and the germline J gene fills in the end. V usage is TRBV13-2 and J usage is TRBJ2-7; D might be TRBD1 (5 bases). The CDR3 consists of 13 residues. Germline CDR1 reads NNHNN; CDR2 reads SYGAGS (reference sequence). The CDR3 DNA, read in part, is TGTGCCAGCGGTGATCGCCAGGGATAT. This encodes CASGDRQGY. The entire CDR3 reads CASGDRQGYEQYF.

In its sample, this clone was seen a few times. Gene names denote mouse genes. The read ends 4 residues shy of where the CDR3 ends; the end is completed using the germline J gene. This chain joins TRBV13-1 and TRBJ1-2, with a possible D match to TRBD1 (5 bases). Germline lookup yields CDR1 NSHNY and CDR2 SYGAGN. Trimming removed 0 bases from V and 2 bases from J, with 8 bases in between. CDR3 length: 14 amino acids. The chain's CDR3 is CASSDARQNSDYTF. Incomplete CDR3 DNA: TGTGCCAGCAGTGATGCACGACAGAACTCC.

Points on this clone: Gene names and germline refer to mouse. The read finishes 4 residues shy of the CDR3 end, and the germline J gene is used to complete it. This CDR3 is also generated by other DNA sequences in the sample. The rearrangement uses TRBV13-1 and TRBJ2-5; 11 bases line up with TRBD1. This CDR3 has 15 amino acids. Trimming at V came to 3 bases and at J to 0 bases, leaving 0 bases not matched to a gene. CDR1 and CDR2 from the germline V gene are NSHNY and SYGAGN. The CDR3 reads CASSGTGGNQDTQYF. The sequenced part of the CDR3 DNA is TGTGCCAGCAGTGGGACAGGGGGCAACCAAGAC.

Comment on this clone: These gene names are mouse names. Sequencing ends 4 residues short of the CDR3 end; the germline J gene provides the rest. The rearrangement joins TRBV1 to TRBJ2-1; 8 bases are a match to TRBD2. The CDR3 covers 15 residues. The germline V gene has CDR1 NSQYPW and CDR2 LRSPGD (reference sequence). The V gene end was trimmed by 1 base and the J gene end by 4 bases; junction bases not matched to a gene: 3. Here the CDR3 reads CTCSAAGGRYAEQFF. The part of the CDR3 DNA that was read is TGCACCTGCAGTGCAGCTGGGGGGAGGTATGCT. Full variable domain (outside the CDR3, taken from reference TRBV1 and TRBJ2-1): VTLLEQNPRWRLVPRGQAVNLRCILKNSQYPWMSWYQQDLQKQLQWLFTLRSPGDKEVKSLPGADYLATRVTDTELRLQVANMSQGRTLYCTCSAAGGRYAEQFFGPGTRLTVL.

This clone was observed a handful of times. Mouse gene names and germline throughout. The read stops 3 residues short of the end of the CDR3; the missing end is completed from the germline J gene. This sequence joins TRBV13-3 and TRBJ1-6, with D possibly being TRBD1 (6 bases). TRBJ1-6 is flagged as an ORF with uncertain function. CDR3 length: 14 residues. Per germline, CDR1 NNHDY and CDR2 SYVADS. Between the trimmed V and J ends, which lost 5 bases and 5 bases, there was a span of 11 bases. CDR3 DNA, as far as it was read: TGTGCCAGCAGGCCGGGACAAAATAATTCGCCC. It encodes CASRPGQNNSP. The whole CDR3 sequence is CASRPGQNNSPLYF.

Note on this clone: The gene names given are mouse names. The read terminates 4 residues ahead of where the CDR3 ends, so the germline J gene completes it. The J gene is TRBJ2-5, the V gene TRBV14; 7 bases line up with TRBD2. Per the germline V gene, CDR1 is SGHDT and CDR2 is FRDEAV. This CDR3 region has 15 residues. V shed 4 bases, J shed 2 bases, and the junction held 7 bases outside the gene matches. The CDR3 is CASSLTDWAQDTQYF. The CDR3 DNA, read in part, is TGTGCCAGCAGTCTAACTGACTGGGCCCAAGAC.

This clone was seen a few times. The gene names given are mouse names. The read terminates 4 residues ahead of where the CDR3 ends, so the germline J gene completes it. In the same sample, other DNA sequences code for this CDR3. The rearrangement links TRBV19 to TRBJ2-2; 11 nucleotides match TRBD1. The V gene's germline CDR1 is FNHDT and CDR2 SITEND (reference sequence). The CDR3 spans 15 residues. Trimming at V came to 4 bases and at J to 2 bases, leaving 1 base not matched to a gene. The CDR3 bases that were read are TGTGCCAGCAGTCGGACAGGGGGCAACACCGGG. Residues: CASSRTGGNTG. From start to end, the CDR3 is CASSRTGGNTGQLYF.

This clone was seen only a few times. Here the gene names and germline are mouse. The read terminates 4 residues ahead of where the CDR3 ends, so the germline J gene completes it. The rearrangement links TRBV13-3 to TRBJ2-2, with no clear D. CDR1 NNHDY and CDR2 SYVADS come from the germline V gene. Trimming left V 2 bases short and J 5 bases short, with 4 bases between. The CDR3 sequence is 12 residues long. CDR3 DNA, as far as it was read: TGTGCCAGCAGTGACAAAACCGGG. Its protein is CASSDKTG. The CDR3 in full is CASSDKTGQLYF.

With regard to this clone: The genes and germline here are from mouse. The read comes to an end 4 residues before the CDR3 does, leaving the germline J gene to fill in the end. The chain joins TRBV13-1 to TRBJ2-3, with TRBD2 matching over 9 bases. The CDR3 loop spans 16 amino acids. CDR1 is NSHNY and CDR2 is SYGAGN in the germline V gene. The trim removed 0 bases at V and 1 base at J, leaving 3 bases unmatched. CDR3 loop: CASSDGLGDGAETLYF. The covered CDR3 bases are TGTGCCAGCAGTGATGGACTGGGGGATGGTGCAGAA.

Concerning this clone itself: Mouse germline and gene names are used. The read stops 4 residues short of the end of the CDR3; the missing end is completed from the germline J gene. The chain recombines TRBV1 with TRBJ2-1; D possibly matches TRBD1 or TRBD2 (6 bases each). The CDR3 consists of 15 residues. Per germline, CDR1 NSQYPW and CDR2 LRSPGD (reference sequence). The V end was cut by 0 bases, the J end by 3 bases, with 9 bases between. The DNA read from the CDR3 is TGCACCTGCAGTGCAGAGGGGGCAGGCTATGCT. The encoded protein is CTCSAEGAGYA. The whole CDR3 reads CTCSAEGAGYAEQFF. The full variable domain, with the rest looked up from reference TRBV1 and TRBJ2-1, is VTLLEQNPRWRLVPRGQAVNLRCILKNSQYPWMSWYQQDLQKQLQWLFTLRSPGDKEVKSLPGADYLATRVTDTELRLQVANMSQGRTLYCTCSAEGAGYAEQFFGPGTRLTVL.

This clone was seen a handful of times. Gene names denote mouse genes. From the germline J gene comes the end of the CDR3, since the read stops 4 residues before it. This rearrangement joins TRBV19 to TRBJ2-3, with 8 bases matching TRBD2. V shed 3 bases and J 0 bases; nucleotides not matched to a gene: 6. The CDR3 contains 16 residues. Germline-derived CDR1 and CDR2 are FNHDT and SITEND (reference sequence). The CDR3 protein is CASSKVGGASAETLYF. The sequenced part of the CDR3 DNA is TGTGCCAGCAGTAAGGTGGGGGGGGCTAGTGCAGAA.

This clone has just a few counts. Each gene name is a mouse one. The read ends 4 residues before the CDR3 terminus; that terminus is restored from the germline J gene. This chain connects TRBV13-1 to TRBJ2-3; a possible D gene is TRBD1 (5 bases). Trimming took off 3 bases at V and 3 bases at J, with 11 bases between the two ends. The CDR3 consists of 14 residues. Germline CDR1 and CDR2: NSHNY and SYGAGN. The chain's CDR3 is CASSAPGSAETLYF. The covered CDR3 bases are TGTGCCAGCAGTGCCCCAGGGAGCGCAGAA.